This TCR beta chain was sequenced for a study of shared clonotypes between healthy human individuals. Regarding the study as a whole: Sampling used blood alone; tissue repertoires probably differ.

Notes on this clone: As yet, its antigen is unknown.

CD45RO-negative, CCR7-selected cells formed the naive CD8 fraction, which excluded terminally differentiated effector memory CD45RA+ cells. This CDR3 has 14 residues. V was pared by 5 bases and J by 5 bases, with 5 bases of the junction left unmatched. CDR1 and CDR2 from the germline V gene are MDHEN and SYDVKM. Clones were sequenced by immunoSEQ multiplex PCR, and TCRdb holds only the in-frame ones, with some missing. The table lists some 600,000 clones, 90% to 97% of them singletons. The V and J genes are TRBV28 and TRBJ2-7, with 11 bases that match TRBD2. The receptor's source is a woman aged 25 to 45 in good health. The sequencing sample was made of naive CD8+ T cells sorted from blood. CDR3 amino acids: CASSPPGLADEQYF. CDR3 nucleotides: TGTGCCAGCAGTCCCCCGGGACTAGCGGACGAGCAGTACTTC.